Here is one TCR beta chain with its context. These data come from a study of blood T cell repertoires in COVID-19. TCRdb keeps only in-frame clones here, not all; method: immunoSEQ multiplex PCR. Here the sample spans roughly 180,000 clones, approximately 89% being singletons. CDR1 and CDR2 (germline): GTSNPN, SVGIG (reference sequence). The CDR3 spans 13 residues. Between the trimmed V and J ends, which lost 2 bases and 1 base, there was a span of 8 bases. The source is a woman between 25 and 40 years old with acute or convalescent COVID-19. The sample taken for sequencing was peripheral blood. The chain carries TRBV30 and TRBJ2-5; D gene ambiguous. The CDR3 DNA sequence: TGTGCCTGGAGTATGGGCCTCCAAGAGACCCAGTACTTC. Translated, it gives CAWSMGLQETQYF.